These 14 T cell receptor beta chains originate from one sample sequenced in a study of identical twins. TCRdb recomputed calls from the 5' RACE reads with MiXCR, one row per CDR3 protein. The sample holds roughly 690,000 distinct CDR3 sequences, approximately 6.1% seen once. The sample comprised naive T cells sorted from blood. All receptors derive from a man between 18 and 35 years old in good health.

This clonotype was recorded many times. This chain connects TRBV6-1 to TRBJ2-1; TRBD2 agrees at 8 bases. CDR1 and CDR2 (germline): MNHNS, SASEGT. The V and J ends lost 6 bases and 5 bases, in that order; junction bases with no gene match: 12. This CDR3 has 16 residues. CDR3 region: CASSPFRAGANNEQFF. CDR3 DNA sequence: TGTGCCAGCAGCCCCTTTAGAGCGGGAGCTAACAATGAGCAGTTCTTC.

This clonotype was seen at least ten times. The gene calls are TRBV6-6 and TRBJ2-2; D unresolved. The CDR3 consists of 13 residues. Germline assignment: CDR1 MNHNY and CDR2 SVGAGI (reference sequence). Trimming stripped 7 bases from V and 1 base from J, with 7 bases between. The CDR3 region is CASMTENTGELFF. CDR3 bases: TGTGCCAGCATGACGGAGAACACCGGGGAGCTGTTTTTT.

The V gene is TRBV7-8, the J gene TRBJ2-1; TRBD1 aligns across 7 bases. Germline trimming cut 2 bases from V and 0 bases from J; bases unmatched to any gene: 4. The CDR3 has 16 residues. Looked up from germline, CDR1 is SGHVS and CDR2 is FQNEAQ. This chain's CDR3 is CASSLSRQGSYNEQFF. The CDR3 bases are TGTGCCAGCAGCTTATCCCGACAGGGCTCCTACAATGAGCAGTTCTTC.

The table lists this clonotype with many counts. In DNA form, the CDR3 reads TGCAGCGTTGAAACGGACAGTGAAGAAAAACTGTTTTTT. Translated: CSVETDSEEKLFF. V gene TRBV29-1 combines with J gene TRBJ1-4, with D perhaps matching TRBD1 (6 bases). CDR1 is SQVTM, CDR2 ANQGSEA, per germline. Trimming shortened V by 2 bases and J by 8 bases, and 12 bases separated the two germline ends. CDR3 length equals 13 residues. The full variable domain, with the rest looked up from reference TRBV29-1 and TRBJ1-4, is SAVISQKPSRDICQRGTSLTIQCQVDSQVTMMFWYRQQPGQSLTLIATANQGSEATYESGFVIDKFPISRPNLTFSTLTVSNMSPEDSSIYLCSVETDSEEKLFFGSGTQLSVL.

The rearrangement links TRBV20-1 to TRBJ2-1; 9 bases fit TRBD1. Looked up from germline, CDR1 is DFQATT and CDR2 is SNEGSKA (reference sequence). The CDR3 runs to 14 residues. With 1 base clipped from V and 4 bases from J, the junction kept 2 bases outside the gene matches. The CDR3 loop is CSARGDRAYNEQFF. The DNA of the CDR3 is TGCAGTGCTAGAGGGGACAGGGCGTACAATGAGCAGTTCTTC.

This clonotype occurred many times. This chain joins TRBV5-1 and TRBJ1-1; D is unclear. Germline CDR1 and CDR2: SGHRS and YFSETQ. Deletions cut 0 bases from V and 2 bases from J, with 11 bases between. The CDR3 covers 15 residues. Written as DNA, the CDR3 is TGCGCCAGCAGCTTGGCCGGGGTAGTTAACACTGAAGCTTTCTTT. Its translation: CASSLAGVVNTEAFF. Full variable domain (missing parts from reference TRBV5-1 and TRBJ1-1): KAGVTQTPRYLIKTRGQQVTLSCSPISGHRSVSWYQQTPGQGLQFLFEYFSETQRNKGNFPGRFSGRQFSNSRSEMNVSTLELGDSALYLCASSLAGVVNTEAFFGQGTRLTVV.

The chain couples TRBV9 to TRBJ2-4; 13 positions agree with TRBD2. The CDR3 loop spans 17 amino acids. Per germline, CDR1 SGDLS and CDR2 YYNGEE. Trimming cost V 4 bases and J 3 bases; bases outside gene matches: 7. Written as DNA, the CDR3 is TGTGCCAGCAGCCCCGGACTAGCGGGAGTTAACAAAAACATTCAGTACTTC. It yields the protein CASSPGLAGVNKNIQYF.

This clonotype was seen only a few times. The rearrangement links TRBV20-1 to TRBJ2-5; weak D call: TRBD1 (6 bases). The CDR3 runs to 13 residues. CDR1 and CDR2 from the germline V gene are DFQATT and SNEGSKA (reference sequence). V was trimmed by 1 base and J by 0 bases, leaving 6 bases between them. CDR3 loop: CSARGTDQETQYF. CDR3 DNA: TGCAGTGCTAGAGGGACAGACCAAGAGACCCAGTACTTC.

There are a few counts of this clonotype. Here the CDR3 DNA reads TGTGCCACCAGTGACCAAGACAGGGTCACAGATACGCAGTATTTT. Protein sequence: CATSDQDRVTDTQYF. V and J are TRBV24-1 and TRBJ2-3, with 7 bases identical to TRBD1. The germline CDR1 and CDR2 sequences are KGHDR and SFDVKD. The CDR3 is 15 amino acids. V lost 4 bases to trimming and J lost 2 bases; unmatched junction nucleotides: 5.

This clonotype was counted many times. The DNA of the CDR3 is TGTGCCATCAGTGAGCCCTCACGAGGGAGAGCTTTAACGGAGCAGTTCTTC. It specifies CAISEPSRGRALTEQFF. The chain carries TRBV10-3 and TRBJ2-1; D is possibly TRBD2 (5 bases). Germline V gene lookup returns CDR1 ENHRY and CDR2 SYGVKD. Trimming shortened V by 2 bases and J by 10 bases, and 24 bases separated the two germline ends. The CDR3 extends over 17 amino acids.

In this sample, this clonotype turned up a few times. CDR3 region: CATSDFGEPAAFF. The CDR3, as DNA: TGTGCCACCAGTGATTTCGGGGAGCCGGCGGCTTTCTTT. This chain joins TRBV24-1 and TRBJ1-1; D gene ambiguous. The CDR3 length is 13 residues. The V gene's germline CDR1 is KGHDR and CDR2 SFDVKD. V was trimmed by 1 base and J by 11 bases, leaving 13 bases between them.

In this sample, this clonotype turned up many times. The chain recombines TRBV12-3 or TRBV12-4 with TRBJ2-5, with D possibly matching TRBD2 (5 bases). Trimming pared 2 bases from V and 5 bases from J, leaving 6 bases between. The length of the CDR3 is 12 residues. The CDR3 region has the DNA TGTGCCAGCAGTTTATCGGGGGAGACCCAGTACTTC. Protein sequence: CASSLSGETQYF.

This CDR3 is CASSQDTEAGVRETQYF. As DNA, the CDR3 is TGCGCCAGCAGCCAAGATACGGAAGCGGGAGTCAGGGAGACCCAGTACTTC. The chain links TRBV4-1 to TRBJ2-5, with 8 bases matching TRBD2. Germline lookup yields CDR1 MGHRA and CDR2 YSYEKL. The ends lost 0 bases at V and 5 bases at J; junction bases unmatched: 11. CDR3 length: 17 residues.

The rearrangement joins TRBV2 to TRBJ2-7, with D perhaps given as TRBD1 or TRBD2 (5 bases each). V was clipped by 6 bases and J by 5 bases, with 5 bases between them. The germline V gene has CDR1 SNHLY and CDR2 FYNNEI. The CDR3 runs to 10 residues. The CDR3 sequence is CASRGDEQYF. The CDR3 DNA reads TGTGCCAGCAGGGGGGACGAGCAGTACTTC. Using reference TRBV2 and TRBJ2-7 for the parts outside the CDR3, the full variable domain is EPEVTQTPSHQVTQMGQEVILRCVPISNHLYFYWYRQILGQKVEFLVSFYNNEISEKSEIFDDQFSVERPDGSNFTLKIRSTKLEDSAMYFCASRGDEQYFGPGTRLTVT.